This T cell receptor (beta chain) was sequenced in a study of T cells in women clearing cervical HPV infection. TCRdb keeps only in-frame clones here, not all; method: immunoSEQ multiplex PCR. The sample spans some 30,000 clones; the ten largest clones claim less than 8.5%. Per the germline V gene, CDR1 is SGHRS and CDR2 is YFSETQ. V was pared by 0 bases and J by 4 bases, with 13 bases between. This CDR3 is 15 amino acids long. Of note for this clone: The read ends 3 residues shy of where the CDR3 ends; the end is completed using the germline J gene.

The sample was blood buffy coat. The V and J genes are TRBV5-1 and TRBJ1-1; no clear D. This receptor was obtained from a woman aged 18-69 years with a cervical HPV16 infection that either progressed to CIN3+ or cleared (not recorded which). The DNA read from the CDR3 is TGCGCCAGCAGCTTGGCCCCAATTAGTGGCACTGAA. Amino acid sequence: CASSLAPISGTE. The entire CDR3 protein reads CASSLAPISGTEAFF.